This TCR beta chain was retrieved from a study of shared clonotypes between healthy human individuals. A note on this clone: Other DNA sequences in the sample encode the same CDR3.

The protocol was immunoSEQ multiplex PCR, while the TCRdb copy is restricted to in-frame clones and leaves out a portion. The data show roughly 1.5 million clones, with 98% seen just once and approximately 0.44% held by the top ten. Healthy and HIV-negative, the adult donors had no recent acute infections or vaccinations. This CDR3 has 15 amino acids. With 3 bases clipped from V and 2 bases from J, the junction kept 5 bases outside the gene matches. Germline assignment: CDR1 MNHEY and CDR2 SMNVEV (reference sequence). Specimen: naive CD4+ T cells sorted from blood. Sample subset: CD45RA+ positively selected. This receptor was identified in a man younger than 45 in good health. This sequence joins TRBV27 and TRBJ2-7, with TRBD2 matching 9 bases. Here the CDR3 reads CASSFLAGGPYEQYF. In DNA, the CDR3 is TGTGCCAGCAGTTTCCTCGCGGGAGGGCCCTACGAGCAGTACTTC.